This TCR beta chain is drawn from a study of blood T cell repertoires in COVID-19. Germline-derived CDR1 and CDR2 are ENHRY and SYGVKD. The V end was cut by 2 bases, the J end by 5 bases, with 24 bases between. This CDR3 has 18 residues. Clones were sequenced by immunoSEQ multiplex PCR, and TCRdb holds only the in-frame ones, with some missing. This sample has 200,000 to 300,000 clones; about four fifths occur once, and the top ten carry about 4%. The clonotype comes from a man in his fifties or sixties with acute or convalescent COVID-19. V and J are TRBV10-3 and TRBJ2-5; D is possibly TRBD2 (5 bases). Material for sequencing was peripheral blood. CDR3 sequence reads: CAISERTAFGPGIETQYF. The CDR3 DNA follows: TGTGCCATCAGTGAGAGGACTGCCTTTGGACCTGGTATTGAGACCCAGTACTTC.